This T cell receptor beta chain was sequenced for a study of T cell responses to AZD1222 COVID-19 vaccine. Overall study context: Pooled samples include second doses given at about 4 or 12 weeks. Study conclusions and caveats: Most donors were white British, females outnumbered males, and clonal diversity was possibly underestimated. Variant regions that are unmutated are reportedly the target of nearly half of spike-specific TCRs. Repertoires were sampled only after the peak T cell response.

Notes on this clone: Its specificity is unknown.

Here immunoSEQ multiplex PCR was the method, and the copy in TCRdb shows in-frame clones only, minus some. This sample has about 130,000 clones, with about 80% found just once. The sequenced sample was peripheral blood, obtained on day 0 of AZD1222 vaccination. The sequence was obtained from an adult in good health.

CDR3 sequence: CSVEGPGNTEAFF. CDR3 bases: TGCAGCGTTGAAGGACCAGGGAACACTGAAGCTTTCTTT. This chain joins TRBV29-1 and TRBJ1-1; no definite D call. V was shortened by 1 base and J by 1 base, with 7 bases between the two germline ends. The V gene's germline CDR1 is SQVTM and CDR2 ANQGSEA. This CDR3 is 13 amino acids long.